Below, 23 T cell receptor beta chains from the same sample are listed, as sequenced in a study of blood T cell repertoires in COVID-19. The data were produced by immunoSEQ multiplex PCR, yet TCRdb's version contains in-frame clones alone and is incomplete. Among approximately 63,000 clones listed, 80% to 90% were seen once. Material for sequencing was peripheral blood. The receptors here all came from a woman over 75 with acute or convalescent COVID-19.

The CDR3 protein is CASSPLVASTTEQFF. CDR3 in DNA: TGTGCCAGCAGCCCACTGGTCGCCTCCACCACTGAGCAGTTCTTC. The gene calls are TRBV7-3 and TRBJ2-1; D is unresolved. The CDR3 has 15 amino acids. V lost 5 bases and J 9 bases, leaving 20 bases between the germline ends. CDR1 and CDR2 (germline): SGHTA, FQGTGA.

In this sample, this clone turned up once. The chain is built from TRBV29-1 and TRBJ2-5; 10 bases are a match to TRBD1. V was clipped by 8 bases and J by 5 bases; unmatched bases: 17. Germline V gene lookup returns CDR1 SQVTM and CDR2 ANQGSEA. The CDR3 length is 16 residues. This chain's CDR3 is CSTHRGWDRGGETQYF. As DNA, the CDR3 is TGCAGCACCCATCGAGGGTGGGACAGGGGTGGTGAGACCCAGTACTTC.

The rearrangement joins TRBV20-1 to TRBJ2-1; TRBD1 is a possible D gene (7 bases). The CDR3 loop spans 11 amino acids. V was clipped by 6 bases and J by 9 bases, with 12 bases between them. Germline V gene lookup returns CDR1 DFQATT and CDR2 SNEGSKA (reference sequence). CDR3 in amino acids: CSATGEVEQFF. The DNA for the CDR3 is TGCAGTGCAACAGGGGAGGTTGAGCAGTTCTTC.

The count of this clone is one. The genes are TRBV2 and TRBJ1-6, with 7 bases aligning to TRBD1. CDR3 length: 13 amino acids. V lost 4 bases and J lost 11; bases outside the gene matches: 5. In germline, CDR1 is SNHLY, CDR2 FYNNEI. The CDR3 region has the DNA TGTGCCAGCAGTGGTGAGGGGGCGGCACCCCTCCACTTT. This gives the protein CASSGEGAAPLHF.

This chain links TRBV5-4 with TRBJ1-1; D gene ambiguous. CDR3 length: 14 amino acids. Between the trimmed V and J ends, which lost 6 bases and 1 base, there was a span of 13 bases. Germline lookup yields CDR1 SGHNT and CDR2 YYREEE (reference sequence). CDR3 DNA: TGTGCCAGCAAACAGCCCGGTGGGAACACTGAAGCTTTCTTT. The encoded protein is CASKQPGGNTEAFF. The variable domain in full, with the rest retrieved from reference TRBV5-4 and TRBJ1-1, is ETGVTQSPTHLIKTRGQQVTLRCSSQSGHNTVSWYQQALGQGPQFIFQYYREEENGRGNFPPRFSGLQFPNYSSELNVNALELDDSALYLCASKQPGGNTEAFFGQGTRLTVV.

The genes are TRBV15 and TRBJ2-7; no firm D call. Germline V lookup: CDR1 LNHNV, CDR2 YYDKDF (reference sequence). The V end lost 0 bases, the J end lost 1 base, and 13 bases lay between the germline ends. The length of the CDR3 is 16 residues. CDR3 coding DNA: TGTGCCACCAGCAGAGAGTCGGCCGACGGGTCCTACGAGCAGTACTTC. Protein sequence: CATSRESADGSYEQYF.

The chain combines TRBV7-2 with TRBJ2-2; possibly TRBD2 for D (5 bases). CDR3 size: 13 residues. Looked up from germline, CDR1 is SGHTA and CDR2 is FQGNSA. Trimming left V 3 bases short and J 7 bases short, with 9 bases between. This CDR3 is CASSLTTIGELFF. The CDR3 nucleotides read TGTGCCAGCAGCTTGACTACGATCGGGGAGCTGTTTTTT.

This clone was detected once. This chain joins TRBV6-6 and TRBJ1-3; D not resolved. Germline CDR1 and CDR2: MNHNY and SVGAGI (reference sequence). The CDR3 runs 15 residues. V shed 7 bases and J shed 8 bases, with 21 bases lying between them. Written as DNA, the CDR3 is TGTGCCAGCACCCGCGGGGAGACGTGGGGAGACACCATATATTTT. Translating it yields CASTRGETWGDTIYF.

The CDR3 coding sequence is TGTGCCAGTAGAGACTACTCCTATAATTCACCCCTCCACTTT. It yields the protein CASRDYSYNSPLHF. The chain links TRBV19 to TRBJ1-6; unclear D gene. V lost 6 bases and J 0 bases, leaving 6 bases between the germline ends. Germline V gene data show CDR1 as LNHDA and CDR2 as SQIVND (reference sequence). There are 14 residues in the CDR3.

This rearrangement joins TRBV30 to TRBJ2-2; D gene uncertain. Per the germline V gene, CDR1 is GTSNPN and CDR2 is SVGIG (reference sequence). The V end lost 3 bases, the J end lost 5 bases, and 13 bases lay between the germline ends. The CDR3 extends over 14 amino acids. CDR3 amino acids: CAWRLDRITGELFF. DNA for the CDR3: TGTGCCTGGAGACTTGATCGAATTACCGGGGAGCTGTTTTTT. Supplemented by reference TRBV30 and TRBJ2-2, the full variable domain reads SQTIHQWPATLVQPVGSPLSLECTVEGTSNPNLYWYRQAAGRGLQLLFYSVGIGQISSEVPQNLSASRPQDRQFILSSKKLLLSDSGFYLCAWRLDRITGELFFGEGSRLTVL.

CDR3 amino acids: CASSLPQGAGEKLFF. The DNA of the CDR3 is TGTGCCAGCAGCCTTCCACAGGGGGCCGGTGAAAAACTGTTTTTT. The chain recombines TRBV7-9 with TRBJ1-4, with 9 bases lining up with TRBD1. The CDR3 extends over 15 amino acids. Germline trimming cut 5 bases from V and 7 bases from J; bases unmatched to any gene: 8. The germline V gene encodes CDR1 SEHNR and CDR2 FQNEAQ (reference sequence).

This clone was counted a single time. CDR3 in amino acids: CASSKTGQSYEQYF. In DNA, the CDR3 is TGTGCCAGTTCCAAGACAGGGCAATCCTACGAGCAGTACTTC. This chain joins TRBV9 and TRBJ2-7; 7 bases are a match to TRBD1. The germline V gene has CDR1 SGDLS and CDR2 YYNGEE. V trimming: 8 bases; J trimming: 1 base; junction bases outside the gene matches: 9. The length of the CDR3 is 14 residues.

This clone has only one observation. The chain has TRBV29-1 and TRBJ1-2, with unresolved D. Germline lookup yields CDR1 SQVTM and CDR2 ANQGSEA. Trimming stripped 4 bases from V and 5 bases from J, with 14 bases between. The CDR3 is 13 residues long. CDR3 amino acids: CSVAVTRSYGYTF. As DNA, the CDR3 is TGCAGCGTTGCGGTGACACGATCGTATGGCTACACCTTC.

V gene TRBV9 combines with J gene TRBJ1-1; 8 bases fit TRBD1. The CDR3 sequence is 14 residues long. V lost 2 bases and J lost 4; bases outside the gene matches: 4. Germline V gene data show CDR1 as SGDLS and CDR2 as YYNGEE. CDR3 bases: TGTGCCAGCAGCGTCCAGGGGGCGAGCACTGAAGCTTTCTTT. Translated, it gives CASSVQGASTEAFF.

The rearrangement links TRBV13 to TRBJ1-6; 7 bases match TRBD1. The CDR3 extends over 15 amino acids. J was trimmed by 10 bases and V by 5 bases; bases with no gene match: 11. Germline V gives CDR1 PRHDT, CDR2 FYEKMQ (reference sequence). The CDR3 here is CASSIKQGPQSPLHF. In DNA form, the CDR3 reads TGTGCCAGCAGCATCAAACAGGGGCCCCAATCACCCCTCCACTTT.

The genes are TRBV14 and TRBJ2-1; 8 nucleotides match TRBD2. Germline V CDR1 and CDR2: SGHDN, FVKESK. After removal of 1 base from V and 5 bases from J, the junction contained 4 bases not matched to a gene. The CDR3 has 15 residues. The CDR3 sequence: CASSQAIAGNNEQFF. For the CDR3, the DNA is TGTGCCAGCAGCCAAGCAATAGCGGGAAACAATGAGCAGTTCTTC.

The gene calls are TRBV7-9 and TRBJ1-2, with D perhaps TRBD1 (5 bases). The CDR3 contains 16 residues. Germline-derived CDR1 and CDR2 are SEHNR and FQNEAQ (reference sequence). Trimming shortened V by 0 bases and J by 0 bases, and 11 bases separated the two germline ends. The CDR3 DNA sequence: TGTGCCAGCAGCTTAGCAGGGGACTTAGCTAACTATGGCTACACCTTC. It is translated as CASSLAGDLANYGYTF.

The chain has TRBV5-1 and TRBJ2-3, with TRBD2 matching over 9 bases. The CDR3 is 18 residues long. Germline trimming cut 2 bases from V and 4 bases from J; bases unmatched to any gene: 14. Germline V gives CDR1 SGHRS, CDR2 YFSETQ. The CDR3 protein is CASSLSGSGSTHSDTQYF. CDR3 sequence (DNA): TGCGCCAGCAGCTTATCTGGTAGCGGGAGCACTCATTCAGATACGCAGTATTTT.

This rearrangement joins TRBV5-1 to TRBJ2-7, with a possible D match to TRBD1 (5 bases). Germline-derived CDR1 and CDR2 are SGHRS and YFSETQ. The CDR3 is 15 residues long. The germline V and J ends were trimmed by 3 bases and 0 bases, with 13 bases remaining between them. CDR3 residues: CASSWSPGSSYEQYF. The CDR3 bases are TGCGCCAGCAGCTGGTCGCCAGGGTCCTCCTACGAGCAGTACTTC.

This chain joins TRBV18 and TRBJ2-1, with D tentatively TRBD1 (5 bases). With 2 bases removed from V and 8 bases from J, the gap between germline ends came to 13 bases. Germline values: CDR1 KGHSH, CDR2 LQKENI. CDR3 length: 14 residues. The CDR3 is CASSPRQGGYEQFF. Here the CDR3 DNA reads TGTGCCAGCTCACCAAGGCAGGGTGGGTATGAGCAGTTCTTC.

This chain uses TRBV7-9 with TRBJ2-3, with 8 bases identical to TRBD1. The CDR3 covers 14 residues. With 5 bases clipped from V and 5 bases from J, the junction kept 6 bases outside the gene matches. Germline V gives CDR1 SEHNR, CDR2 FQNEAQ (reference sequence). The CDR3 sequence: CASSLWTGLDTQYF. In DNA, the CDR3 is TGTGCCAGCAGCCTATGGACAGGGTTAGATACGCAGTATTTT.

In this sample, this clone turned up once. This chain uses TRBV10-3 with TRBJ2-7; tentative D call: TRBD2 (7 bases). The CDR3 sequence is 15 residues long. The germline CDR1 and CDR2 sequences are ENHRY and SYGVKD. Trimming took 4 bases from V and 2 from J, leaving 15 bases between them. The CDR3 nucleotides are TGTGCCATCAGTGTTGGGGGGGGCCGGACCTACGAGCAGTACTTC. Encoded protein: CAISVGGGRTYEQYF.

This chain connects TRBV6-5 to TRBJ1-1, with D unresolved. The CDR3 consists of 13 residues. The germline gives CDR1 MNHEY, CDR2 SVGAGI. V was clipped by 7 bases and J by 4 bases, with 13 bases between them. CDR3: CASTPPEATEAFF. The CDR3 nucleotides are TGTGCCAGCACTCCGCCAGAGGCCACTGAAGCTTTCTTT.